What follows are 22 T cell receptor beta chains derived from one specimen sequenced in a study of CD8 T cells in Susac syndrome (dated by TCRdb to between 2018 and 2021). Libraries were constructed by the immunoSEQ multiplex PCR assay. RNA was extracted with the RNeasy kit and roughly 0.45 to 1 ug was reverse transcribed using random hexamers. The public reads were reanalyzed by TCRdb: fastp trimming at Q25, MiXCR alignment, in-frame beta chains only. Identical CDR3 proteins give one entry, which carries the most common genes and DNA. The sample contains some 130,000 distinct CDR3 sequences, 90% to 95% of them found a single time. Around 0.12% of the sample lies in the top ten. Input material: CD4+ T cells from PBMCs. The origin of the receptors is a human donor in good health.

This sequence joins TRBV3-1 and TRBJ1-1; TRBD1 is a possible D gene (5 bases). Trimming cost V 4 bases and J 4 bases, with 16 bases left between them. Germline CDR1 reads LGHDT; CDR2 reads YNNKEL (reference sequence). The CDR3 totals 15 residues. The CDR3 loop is CASSRETGGPTEAFF. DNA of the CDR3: TGTGCCAGCAGCCGAGAAACTGGGGGACCCACTGAAGCTTTCTTT.

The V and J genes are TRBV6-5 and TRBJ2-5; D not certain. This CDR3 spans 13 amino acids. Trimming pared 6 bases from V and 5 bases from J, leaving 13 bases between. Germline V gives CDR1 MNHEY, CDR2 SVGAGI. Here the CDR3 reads CASRRFAGETQYF. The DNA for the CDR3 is TGTGCCAGCAGGAGATTTGCTGGGGAGACCCAGTACTTC.

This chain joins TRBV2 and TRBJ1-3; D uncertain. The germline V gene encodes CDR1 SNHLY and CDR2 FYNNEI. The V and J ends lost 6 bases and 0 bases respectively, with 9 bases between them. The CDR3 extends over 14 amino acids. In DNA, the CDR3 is TGTGCCAGCAGGAGGAGGGTCTCTGGAAACACCATATATTTT. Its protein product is CASRRRVSGNTIYF.

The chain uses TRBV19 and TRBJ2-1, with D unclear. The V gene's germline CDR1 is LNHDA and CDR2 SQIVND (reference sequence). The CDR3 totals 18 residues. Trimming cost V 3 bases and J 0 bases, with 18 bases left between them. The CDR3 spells CASSMLGPIQSSYNEQFF. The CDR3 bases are TGTGCCAGTAGTATGTTAGGGCCTATACAGAGCTCCTACAATGAGCAGTTCTTC.

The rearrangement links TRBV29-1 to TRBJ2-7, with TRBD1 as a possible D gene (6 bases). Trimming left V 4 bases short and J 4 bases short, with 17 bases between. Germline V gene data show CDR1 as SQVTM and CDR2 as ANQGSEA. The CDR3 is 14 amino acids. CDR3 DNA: TGCAGCGTTGGACAGGTCCTGGGGGCTTACGAGCAGTACTTC. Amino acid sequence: CSVGQVLGAYEQYF.

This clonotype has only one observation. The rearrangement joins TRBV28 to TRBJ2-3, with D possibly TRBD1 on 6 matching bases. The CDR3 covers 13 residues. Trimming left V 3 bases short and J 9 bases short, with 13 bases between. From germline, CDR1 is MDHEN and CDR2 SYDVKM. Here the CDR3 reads CASSLRGRGTQYF. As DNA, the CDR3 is TGTGCCAGCAGTTTGAGGGGCAGGGGCACGCAGTATTTT.

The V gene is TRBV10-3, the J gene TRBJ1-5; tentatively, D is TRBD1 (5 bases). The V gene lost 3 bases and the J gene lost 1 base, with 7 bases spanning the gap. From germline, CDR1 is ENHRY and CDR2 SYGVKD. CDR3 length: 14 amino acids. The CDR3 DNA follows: TGTGCCATCAGTGATCGGGGGAGCAATCAGCCCCAGCATTTT. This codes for CAISDRGSNQPQHF.

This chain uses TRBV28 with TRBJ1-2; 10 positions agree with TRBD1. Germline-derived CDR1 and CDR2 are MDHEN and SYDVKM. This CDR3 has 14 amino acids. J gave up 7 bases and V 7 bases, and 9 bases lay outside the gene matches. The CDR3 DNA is TGTGCCAGCAATCCGACAGGGGGCGCCGGTGGCTACACCTTC. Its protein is CASNPTGGAGGYTF.

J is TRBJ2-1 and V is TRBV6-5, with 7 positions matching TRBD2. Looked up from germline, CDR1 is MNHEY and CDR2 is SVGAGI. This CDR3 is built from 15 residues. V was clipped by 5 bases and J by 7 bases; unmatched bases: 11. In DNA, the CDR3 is TGTGCCAGCAGTCCGCGCGAGGGAGGGCATAATGAGCAGTTCTTC. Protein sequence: CASSPREGGHNEQFF.

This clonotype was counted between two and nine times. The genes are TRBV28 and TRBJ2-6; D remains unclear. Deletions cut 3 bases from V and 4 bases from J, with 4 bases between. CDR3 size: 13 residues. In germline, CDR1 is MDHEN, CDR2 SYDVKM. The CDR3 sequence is CASSFTGANVLTF. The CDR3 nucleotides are TGTGCCAGCAGTTTTACAGGGGCCAACGTCCTGACTTTC.

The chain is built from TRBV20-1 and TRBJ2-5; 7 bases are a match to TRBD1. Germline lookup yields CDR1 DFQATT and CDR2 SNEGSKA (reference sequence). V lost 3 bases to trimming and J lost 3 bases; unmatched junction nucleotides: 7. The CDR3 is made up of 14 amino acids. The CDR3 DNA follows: TGCAGTGCTAGGAACCCGGGGACAGAAGAGACCCAGTACTTC. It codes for CSARNPGTEETQYF.

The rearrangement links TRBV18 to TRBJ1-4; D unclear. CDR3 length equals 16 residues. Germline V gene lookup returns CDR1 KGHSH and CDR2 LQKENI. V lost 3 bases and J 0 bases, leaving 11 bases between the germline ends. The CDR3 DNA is TGTGCCAGCTCACCTCTCTCCCCGGCAACTAATGAAAAACTGTTTTTT. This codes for CASSPLSPATNEKLFF.

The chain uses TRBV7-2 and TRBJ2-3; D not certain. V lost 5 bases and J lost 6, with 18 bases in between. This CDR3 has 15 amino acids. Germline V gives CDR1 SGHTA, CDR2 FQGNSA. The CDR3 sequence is CASSLGTISADTQYF. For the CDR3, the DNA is TGTGCCAGCAGCCTCGGTACCATTTCGGCGGATACGCAGTATTTT.

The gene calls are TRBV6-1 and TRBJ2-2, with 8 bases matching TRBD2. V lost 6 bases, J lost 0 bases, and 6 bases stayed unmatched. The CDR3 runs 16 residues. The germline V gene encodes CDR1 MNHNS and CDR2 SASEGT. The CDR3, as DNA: TGTGCCAGCAGATCGATAGCGGGACCGAACACCGGGGAGCTGTTTTTT. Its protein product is CASRSIAGPNTGELFF.

The DNA of the CDR3 is TGTGCCAGCAGTTCAGCGGGAGGGAACAATGAGCAGTTCTTC. It is translated as CASSSAGGNNEQFF. The V and J genes are TRBV12-3 or TRBV12-4 and TRBJ2-1; 10 nucleotides align to TRBD2. The CDR3 runs 14 residues. The V and J ends lost 4 bases and 5 bases, in that order; junction bases with no gene match: 2.

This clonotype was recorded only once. DNA for the CDR3: TGCAGTGCTAGAGGCCTGACTAGCGGGGATCAAGAGACCCAGTACTTC. It yields the protein CSARGLTSGDQETQYF. The chain combines TRBV20-1 with TRBJ2-5, with 11 bases matching TRBD2. With 1 base clipped from V and 2 bases from J, the junction kept 6 bases outside the gene matches. This CDR3 contains 16 residues. The V gene's germline CDR1 is DFQATT and CDR2 SNEGSKA (reference sequence).

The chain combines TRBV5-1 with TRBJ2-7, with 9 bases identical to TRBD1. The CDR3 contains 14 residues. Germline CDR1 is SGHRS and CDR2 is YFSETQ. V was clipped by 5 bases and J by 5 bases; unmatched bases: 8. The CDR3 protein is CASRSGTGLNEQYF. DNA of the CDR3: TGCGCCAGCAGGTCAGGGACAGGGTTGAACGAGCAGTACTTC.

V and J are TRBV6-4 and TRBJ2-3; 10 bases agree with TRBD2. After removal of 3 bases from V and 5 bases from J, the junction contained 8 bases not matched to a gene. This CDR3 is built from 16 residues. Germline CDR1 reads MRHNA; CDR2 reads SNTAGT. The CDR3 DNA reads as TGTGCCAGCAGTGAAGGCCCTAGCGGGAGTGGAGATACGCAGTATTTT. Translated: CASSEGPSGSGDTQYF.

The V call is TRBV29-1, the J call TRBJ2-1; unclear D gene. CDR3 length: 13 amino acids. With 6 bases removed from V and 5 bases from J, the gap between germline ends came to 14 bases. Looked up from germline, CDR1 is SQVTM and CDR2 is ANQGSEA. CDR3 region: CSVERIPNNEQFF. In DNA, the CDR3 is TGCAGCGTCGAACGGATACCAAACAATGAGCAGTTCTTC.

The CDR3 loop is CASSPRTGENYGYTF. CDR3 DNA: TGTGCCAGCAGTCCACGGACAGGGGAAAACTATGGCTACACCTTC. V is TRBV27 and J is TRBJ1-2; 9 positions match TRBD1. Germline V CDR1 and CDR2: MNHEY, SMNVEV (reference sequence). The CDR3 is made up of 15 amino acids. Trimming cost V 5 bases and J 2 bases; bases outside gene matches: 6.

This CDR3 is CASSERFQETQYF. Here the CDR3 DNA reads TGCGCCAGCAGCGAGAGGTTTCAAGAGACCCAGTACTTC. The chain employs TRBV5-1 and TRBJ2-5; D remains ambiguous. V was trimmed by 4 bases and J by 2 bases, leaving 9 bases between them. CDR1 and CDR2 from the germline V gene are SGHRS and YFSETQ. The CDR3 extends over 13 amino acids.

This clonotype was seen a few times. CDR3 in DNA: TGTGCCAGCAGTTTATTGGGTCAGCCCCAGCATTTT. This translates into CASSLLGQPQHF. This chain joins TRBV28 and TRBJ1-5; D uncertain. V was cut by 1 base and J by 6 bases, with 4 bases left in between. The CDR3 length is 12 residues. Germline V gene sequence: CDR1 MDHEN, CDR2 SYDVKM.